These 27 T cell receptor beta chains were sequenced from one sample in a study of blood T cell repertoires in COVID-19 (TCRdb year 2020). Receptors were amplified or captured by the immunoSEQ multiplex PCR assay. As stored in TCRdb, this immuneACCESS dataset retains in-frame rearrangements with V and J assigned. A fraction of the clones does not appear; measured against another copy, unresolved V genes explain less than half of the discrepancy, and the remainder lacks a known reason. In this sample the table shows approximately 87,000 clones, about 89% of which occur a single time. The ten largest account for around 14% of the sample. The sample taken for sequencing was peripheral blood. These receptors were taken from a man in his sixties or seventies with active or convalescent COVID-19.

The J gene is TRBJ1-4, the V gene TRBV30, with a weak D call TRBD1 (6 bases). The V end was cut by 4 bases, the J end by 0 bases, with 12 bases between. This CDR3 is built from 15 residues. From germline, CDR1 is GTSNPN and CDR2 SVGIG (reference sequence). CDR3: CAWNTRGATNEKLFF. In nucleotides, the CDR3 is TGTGCCTGGAACACCAGGGGCGCAACTAATGAAAAACTGTTTTTT.

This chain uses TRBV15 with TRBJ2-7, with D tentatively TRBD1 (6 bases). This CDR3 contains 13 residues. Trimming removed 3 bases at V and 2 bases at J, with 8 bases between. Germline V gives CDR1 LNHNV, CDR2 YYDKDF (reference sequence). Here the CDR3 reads CATSRTGAYEQYF. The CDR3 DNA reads TGTGCCACCAGCAGGACAGGCGCCTACGAGCAGTACTTC.

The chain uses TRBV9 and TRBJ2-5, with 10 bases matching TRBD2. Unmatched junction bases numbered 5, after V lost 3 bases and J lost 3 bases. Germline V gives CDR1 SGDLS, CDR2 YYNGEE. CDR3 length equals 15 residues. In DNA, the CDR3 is TGTGCCAGCAGCGCCGGGACTAGCGCTAAAGAGACCCAGTACTTC. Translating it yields CASSAGTSAKETQYF.

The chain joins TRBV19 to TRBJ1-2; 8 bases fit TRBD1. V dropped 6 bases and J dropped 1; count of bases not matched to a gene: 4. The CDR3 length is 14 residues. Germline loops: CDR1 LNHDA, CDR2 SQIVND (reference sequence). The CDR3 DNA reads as TGTGCCAGTAGAGGGACAGGATTTAACTATGGCTACACCTTC. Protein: CASRGTGFNYGYTF.

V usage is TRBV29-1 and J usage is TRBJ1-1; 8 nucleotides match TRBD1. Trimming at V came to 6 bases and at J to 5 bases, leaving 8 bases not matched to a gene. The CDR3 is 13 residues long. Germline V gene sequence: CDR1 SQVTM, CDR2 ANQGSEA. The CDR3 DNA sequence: TGCAGCGTCAGGACAGGGTTACTTACTGAAGCTTTCTTT. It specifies CSVRTGLLTEAFF.

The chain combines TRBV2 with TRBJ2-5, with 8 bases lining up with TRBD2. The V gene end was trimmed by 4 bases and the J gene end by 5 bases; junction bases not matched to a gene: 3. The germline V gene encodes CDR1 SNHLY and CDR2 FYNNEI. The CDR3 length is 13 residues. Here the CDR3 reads CASSVRGDETQYF. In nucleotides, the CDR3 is TGTGCCAGCAGTGTGCGGGGGGATGAGACCCAGTACTTC. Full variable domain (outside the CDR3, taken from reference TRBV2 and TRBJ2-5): EPEVTQTPSHQVTQMGQEVILRCVPISNHLYFYWYRQILGQKVEFLVSFYNNEISEKSEIFDDQFSVERPDGSNFTLKIRSTKLEDSAMYFCASSVRGDETQYFGPGTRLLVL.

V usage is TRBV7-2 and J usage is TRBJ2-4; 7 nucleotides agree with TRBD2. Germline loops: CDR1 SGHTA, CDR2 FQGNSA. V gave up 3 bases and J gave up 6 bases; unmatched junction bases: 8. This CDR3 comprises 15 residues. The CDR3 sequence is CASSLGGSRGNIQYF. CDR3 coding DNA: TGTGCCAGCAGCTTGGGGGGGTCGAGGGGAAACATTCAGTACTTC.

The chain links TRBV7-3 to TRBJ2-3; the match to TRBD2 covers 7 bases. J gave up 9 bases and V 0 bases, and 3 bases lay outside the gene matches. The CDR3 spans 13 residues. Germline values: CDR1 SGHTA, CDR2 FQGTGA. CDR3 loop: CASSLTGEGTQYF. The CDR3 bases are TGTGCCAGCAGCTTAACTGGGGAGGGAACGCAGTATTTT.

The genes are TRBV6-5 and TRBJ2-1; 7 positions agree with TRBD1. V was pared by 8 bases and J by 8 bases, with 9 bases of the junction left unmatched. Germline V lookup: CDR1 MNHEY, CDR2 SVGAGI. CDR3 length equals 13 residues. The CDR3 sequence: CASRQGAGYEQFF. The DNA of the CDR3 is TGTGCCAGCCGACAGGGCGCGGGCTATGAGCAGTTCTTC.

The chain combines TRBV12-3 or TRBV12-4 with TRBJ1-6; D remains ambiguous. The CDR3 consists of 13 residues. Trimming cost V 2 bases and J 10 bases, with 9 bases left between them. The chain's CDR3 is CASSLSLGSPLHF. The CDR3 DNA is TGTGCCAGCAGTTTATCCCTCGGGTCACCCCTCCACTTT.

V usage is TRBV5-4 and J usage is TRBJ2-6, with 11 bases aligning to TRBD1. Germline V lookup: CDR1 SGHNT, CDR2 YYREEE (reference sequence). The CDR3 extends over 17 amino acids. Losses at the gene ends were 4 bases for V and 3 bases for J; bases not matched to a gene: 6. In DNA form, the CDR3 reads TGTGCCAGCAGCCTTGGACAGGGGGCTGGTGGGGCCAACGTCCTGACTTTC. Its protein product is CASSLGQGAGGANVLTF.

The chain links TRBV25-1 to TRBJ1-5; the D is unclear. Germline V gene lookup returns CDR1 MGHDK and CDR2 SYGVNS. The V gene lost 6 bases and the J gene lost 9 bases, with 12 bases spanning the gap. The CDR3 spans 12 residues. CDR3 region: CASREGGGPQHF. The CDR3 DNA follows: TGTGCCAGCAGGGAGGGTGGCGGGCCCCAGCATTTT.

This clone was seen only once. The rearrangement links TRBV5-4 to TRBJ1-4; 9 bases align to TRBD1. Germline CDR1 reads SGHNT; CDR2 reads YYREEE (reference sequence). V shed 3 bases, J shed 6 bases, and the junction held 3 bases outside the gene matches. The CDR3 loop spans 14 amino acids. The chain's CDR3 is CASSSTGGDEKLFF. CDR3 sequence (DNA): TGTGCCAGCAGCTCTACAGGGGGCGATGAAAAACTGTTTTTT.

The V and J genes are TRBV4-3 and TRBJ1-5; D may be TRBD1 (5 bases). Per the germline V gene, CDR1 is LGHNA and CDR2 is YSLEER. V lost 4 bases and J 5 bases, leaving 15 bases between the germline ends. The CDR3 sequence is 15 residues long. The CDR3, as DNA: TGCGCCAGCAGCCCGGACCAGGGAGGGGATCAGCCCCAGCATTTT. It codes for CASSPDQGGDQPQHF.

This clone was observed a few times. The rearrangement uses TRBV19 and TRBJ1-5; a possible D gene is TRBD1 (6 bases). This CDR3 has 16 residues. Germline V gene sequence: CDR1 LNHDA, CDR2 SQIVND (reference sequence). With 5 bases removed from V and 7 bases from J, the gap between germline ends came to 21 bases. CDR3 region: CASSSPPGTNKQPQHF. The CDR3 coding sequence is TGTGCCAGTAGTTCGCCCCCCGGGACAAATAAACAGCCCCAGCATTTT.

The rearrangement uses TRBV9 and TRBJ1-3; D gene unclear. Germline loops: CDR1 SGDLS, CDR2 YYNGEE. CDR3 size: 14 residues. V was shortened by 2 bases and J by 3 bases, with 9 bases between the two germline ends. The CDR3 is CASSVRAVGNTIYF. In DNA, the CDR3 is TGTGCCAGCAGCGTGAGGGCGGTTGGAAACACCATATATTTT.

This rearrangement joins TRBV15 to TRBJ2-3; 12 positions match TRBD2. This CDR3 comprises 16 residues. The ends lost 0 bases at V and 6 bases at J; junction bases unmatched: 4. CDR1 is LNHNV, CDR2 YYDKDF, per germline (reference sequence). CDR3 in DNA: TGTGCCACCAGCAGAGATCGGCTAGCGGGAGGGGATACGCAGTATTTT. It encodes CATSRDRLAGGDTQYF.

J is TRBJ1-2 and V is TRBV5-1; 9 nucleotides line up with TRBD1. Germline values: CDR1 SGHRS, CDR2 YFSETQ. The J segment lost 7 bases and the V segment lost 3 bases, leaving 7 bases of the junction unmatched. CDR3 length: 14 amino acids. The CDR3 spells CASSSGQGEGGYTF. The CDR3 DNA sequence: TGCGCCAGCAGCTCGGGACAGGGAGAGGGTGGCTACACCTTC.

For the CDR3, the DNA is TGTGCCAGCAGTTTATGGGGAGCCGGGAACACTGAAGCTTTCTTT. This codes for CASSLWGAGNTEAFF. V usage is TRBV28 and J usage is TRBJ1-1; D is ambiguous. This CDR3 comprises 15 residues. V was cut by 0 bases and J by 1 base, with 9 bases left in between. From germline, CDR1 is MDHEN and CDR2 SYDVKM.

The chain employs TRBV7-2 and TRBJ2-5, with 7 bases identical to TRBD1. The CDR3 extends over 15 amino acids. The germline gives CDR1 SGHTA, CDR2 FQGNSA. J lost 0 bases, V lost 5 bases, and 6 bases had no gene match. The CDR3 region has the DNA TGTGCCAGCAGCACCAGAGACAGGGACCAAGAGACCCAGTACTTC. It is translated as CASSTRDRDQETQYF.

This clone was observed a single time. The CDR3: CASSYSASAREDGYTF. As DNA, the CDR3 is TGTGCCAGCAGTTACTCGGCGTCGGCTAGGGAGGATGGCTACACCTTC. The rearrangement uses TRBV6-5 and TRBJ1-2; no definite D call. CDR1 and CDR2 (germline): MNHEY, SVGAGI. Trimming left V 0 bases short and J 6 bases short, with 17 bases between. This CDR3 region has 16 residues.

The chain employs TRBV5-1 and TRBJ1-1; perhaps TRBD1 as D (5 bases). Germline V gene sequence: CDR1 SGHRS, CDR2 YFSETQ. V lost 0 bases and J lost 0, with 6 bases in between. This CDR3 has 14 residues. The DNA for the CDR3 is TGCGCCAGCAGCTTGGGGGGCATGAACACTGAAGCTTTCTTT. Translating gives CASSLGGMNTEAFF. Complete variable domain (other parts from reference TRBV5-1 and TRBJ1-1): KAGVTQTPRYLIKTRGQQVTLSCSPISGHRSVSWYQQTPGQGLQFLFEYFSETQRNKGNFPGRFSGRQFSNSRSEMNVSTLELGDSALYLCASSLGGMNTEAFFGQGTRLTVV.

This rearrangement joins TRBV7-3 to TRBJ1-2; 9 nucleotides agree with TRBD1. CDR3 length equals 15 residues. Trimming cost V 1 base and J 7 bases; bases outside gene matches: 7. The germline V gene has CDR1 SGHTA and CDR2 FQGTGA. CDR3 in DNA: TGTGCCAGCAGCTTAAACCCAACAGGGGGCGGTGGCTACACCTTC. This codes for CASSLNPTGGGGYTF.

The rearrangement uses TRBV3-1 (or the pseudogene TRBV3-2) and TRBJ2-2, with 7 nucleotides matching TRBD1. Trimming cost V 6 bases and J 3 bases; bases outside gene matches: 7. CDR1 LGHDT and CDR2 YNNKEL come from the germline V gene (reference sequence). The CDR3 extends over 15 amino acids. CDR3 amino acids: CASRTTGVDTGELFF. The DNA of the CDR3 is TGTGCCAGCAGAACTACAGGGGTGGACACCGGGGAGCTGTTTTTT.

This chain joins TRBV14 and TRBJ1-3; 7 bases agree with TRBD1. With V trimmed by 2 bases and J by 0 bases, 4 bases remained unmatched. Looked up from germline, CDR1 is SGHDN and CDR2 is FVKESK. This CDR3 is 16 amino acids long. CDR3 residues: CASSQRQGFSGNTIYF. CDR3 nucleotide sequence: TGTGCCAGCAGCCAACGACAGGGCTTCTCTGGAAACACCATATATTTT.

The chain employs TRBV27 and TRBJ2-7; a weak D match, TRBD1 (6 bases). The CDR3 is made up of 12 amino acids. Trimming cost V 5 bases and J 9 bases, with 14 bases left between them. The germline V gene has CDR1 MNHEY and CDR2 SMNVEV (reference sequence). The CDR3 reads CASSGAGAGQYF. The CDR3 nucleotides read TGTGCCAGCAGTGGGGCAGGGGCTGGGCAGTACTTC.

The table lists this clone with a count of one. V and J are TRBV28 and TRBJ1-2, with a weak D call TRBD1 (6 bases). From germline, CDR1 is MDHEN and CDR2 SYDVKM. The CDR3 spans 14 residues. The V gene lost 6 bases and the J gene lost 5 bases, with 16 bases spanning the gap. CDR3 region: CASRVTTGWYGYTF. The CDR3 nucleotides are TGTGCCAGCAGGGTAACGACAGGATGGTATGGCTACACCTTC.